This is a list of T cell receptor beta chains from one sample in a study of shared clonotypes between healthy human individuals. Sequencing used immunoSEQ multiplex PCR; TCRdb keeps in-frame clones, though not all of them. The repertoire holds millions of clones, with under 95% as singletons. The sample taken for sequencing was naive CD8+ T cells from PBMCs. The receptors here all came from a man aged 18 to 29 in good health. Some clones in this sample may be carry-over from other donors' samples. Each CDR3 is given with its conserved first and last residue. The order of the fields is V gene, J gene, D gene, clone size, CDR3 DNA, CDR3 protein. The D gene is left open where the match is weak. A clone size is listed for some rows: how often the clone was seen (once, few, many), or a class if it is expanded.

TRBV28	TRBJ1-4	TRBD1	NA	TGTGCCAGCAGTTTTACAGGGGAGGGGGATGAAAAACTGTTTTTT	CASSFTGEGDEKLFF
TRBV13	TRBJ2-1	TRBD1	NA	TGTGCCAGCAGCGCCCGACAGGGTCCCATCGAGCAGTTCTTC	CASSARQGPIEQFF
TRBV9	TRBJ2-3	NA	NA	TGTGCCAGCAGCGTCGGCCCGACAGGCTTTTTCACAGATACGCAGTATTTT	CASSVGPTGFFTDTQYF
TRBV7-6	TRBJ2-5	TRBD1	NA	TGTGCCAGCAGCGGACAGGGGAGGAACGACCAGTACTTC	CASSGQGRNDQYF
TRBV7-9	TRBJ2-7	NA	NA	TGTGCCAGCAGCTCTACACCCGACTACGAGCAGTACTTC	CASSSTPDYEQYF
TRBV7-9	TRBJ2-5	NA	NA	TGTGCCAGCAGGAGGGACCTGGGTGAGACCCAGTACTTC	CASRRDLGETQYF
TRBV29-1	TRBJ2-1	NA	NA	TGCAGCGTGACAGACCCCGAGCAGTTCTTC	CSVTDPEQFF
TRBV7-6	TRBJ1-1	TRBD1	NA	TGTGCCAGCAGCTTCGGGACAGGGCTTAGGACTGAAGCTTTCTTT	CASSFGTGLRTEAFF
TRBV15	TRBJ1-1	TRBD1	once	TGTGCCACCAGCAGTACAGGGGACACTGAAGCTTTCTTT	CATSSTGDTEAFF
TRBV27	TRBJ2-1	TRBD2	NA	TGTGCCAGCAGACTCGCACCGGGACTAGCGGGTGAGCAGTTCTTC	CASRLAPGLAGEQFF
TRBV28	TRBJ1-5	NA	NA	TGTGCCAGCACCCGGAGTAATCAGCCCCAGCATTTT	CASTRSNQPQHF
TRBV2	TRBJ2-7	TRBD2	once	TGCGCCACCCTAAGACTAGCCGATAGCTCCTACGAGCAGTACTTC	CATLRLADSSYEQYF
TRBV27	TRBJ2-7	NA	NA	TGTGCCAGCAGTTACACGGGAACGTCCTACGAGCAGTACTTC	CASSYTGTSYEQYF
TRBV19	TRBJ1-1	NA	NA	TGTGCCAGTAGTAACGTACGGTTGGGCACTGAAGCTTTCTTT	CASSNVRLGTEAFF
TRBV9	TRBJ2-2	NA	NA	TGTGCCAGCAGCGTATCGAAACTCCCTCAGGGCTCTAACACCGGGGAGCTGTTTTTT	CASSVSKLPQGSNTGELFF
TRBV6-6	TRBJ2-1	TRBD2	NA	TGTGCCAGCAGTTACACAACTAGCGGCTACAATGAGCAGTTCTTC	CASSYTTSGYNEQFF
TRBV6-5	TRBJ2-5	NA	once	TGTGCCAGCAGTCGAGACCAAGAGACCCAGTACTTC	CASSRDQETQYF
TRBV5-4	TRBJ1-2	NA	few	TGTGCCCACCGGCGGAGCTATGGCTACACCTTC	CAHRRSYGYTF
TRBV13	TRBJ2-7	TRBD1	NA	TGTGCCAGCAGCCCAGCACGGCAGGGGGTCCGCGAGCAGTACTTC	CASSPARQGVREQYF
TRBV28	TRBJ1-4	NA	NA	TGTGCCAGCAGTTTGGGTCCGGGTGAGGATCCTTTATATGAAAAACTGTTTTTT	CASSLGPGEDPLYEKLFF
TRBV7-8	TRBJ2-7	NA	NA	TGTGCCAGCAGCCCATCCCGGGGACGACACTACGAGCAGTACTTC	CASSPSRGRHYEQYF
TRBV9	TRBJ2-7	NA	NA	TGTGCCAGCAGCCTTCGACTAAATGGCGAGCAGTACTTC	CASSLRLNGEQYF
TRBV7-9	TRBJ2-7	NA	NA	TGTGCCAGCAGCCACGGGAGTGGCGAGCAGTACTTC	CASSHGSGEQYF
TRBV27	TRBJ1-2	NA	NA	TGTGCCAGCAGTTTAAGTAGGGACTATGGCTACACCTTC	CASSLSRDYGYTF
TRBV6-5	TRBJ2-5	NA	NA	TGTGCCAGCAGTTACTTAGCGGAAGAGACCCAGTACTTC	CASSYLAEETQYF
TRBV5-6	TRBJ1-1	TRBD1	NA	TGTGCCAGCAGCTCGGCAGCTAGACAGGGCGACTTCGCTCGAGCTTTCTTT	CASSSAARQGDFARAFF
TRBV27	TRBJ1-5	TRBD1	NA	TGTGCCAGCAGTTTAGGACAGGGAAGGCAGCCCCAGCATTTT	CASSLGQGRQPQHF
TRBV28	TRBJ2-1	TRBD1	NA	TGTGCCAGCAGGCTGGTTTTAGGAACAGGGGCTGAGCAGTTCTTC	CASRLVLGTGAEQFF
TRBV12-5	TRBJ2-7	TRBD1	NA	TGTGCTAGTGGTCCCGGGACAGGGGAGGTCTACGAGCAGTACTTC	CASGPGTGEVYEQYF
TRBV9	TRBJ1-1	NA	NA	TGTGCCAGCAGCGTGCAGGGGCACACTGAAGCTTTCTTT	CASSVQGHTEAFF
TRBV6-6	TRBJ2-1	TRBD2	NA	TGTGCCAGCAGCGAGAGGACTAGCGGGAGGGGCGTGCAGTTCTTC	CASSERTSGRGVQFF
TRBV5-6	TRBJ1-6	NA	NA	TGTGCCAGCAGCCTAATGACAGGTATGTGGGATTCACCCCTCCACTTT	CASSLMTGMWDSPLHF
TRBV28	TRBJ1-2	TRBD1	NA	TGTGCCAGCAGCTGGCCAGGGGGTAACTATGGCTACACCTTC	CASSWPGGNYGYTF
TRBV7-8	TRBJ2-3	NA	NA	TGTGCCAGCAGCCGCGGGGCCCTCACAGATACGCAGTATTTT	CASSRGALTDTQYF
TRBV27	TRBJ2-7	TRBD2	NA	TGTGCCAGCAGTGCGGGACTAGCGGGATACCGGGAGCAGTACTTC	CASSAGLAGYREQYF
TRBV2	TRBJ1-1	TRBD1	NA	TGTGCCAGCAGCGACAGGGGCTATGGCACTGAAGCTTTCTTT	CASSDRGYGTEAFF
TRBV9	TRBJ2-1	TRBD2	NA	TGTGCCAGCAGCCTTAGCGGGAGGGCAGGAGAGCAGTTCTTC	CASSLSGRAGEQFF
TRBV2	TRBJ1-1	NA	NA	TGTGCCAGCAGTGTTTGGGCCAGAAACACTGAAGCTTTCTTT	CASSVWARNTEAFF
TRBV5-1	TRBJ2-5	TRBD2	NA	TGCGCCAGCAGCCTTAGCGGGAGGTATGAGACCCAGTACTTC	CASSLSGRYETQYF
TRBV15	TRBJ2-5	NA	NA	TGTGCCACCAGCCCGTCCGGAGGCTGGCAAGAGACCCAGTACTTC	CATSPSGGWQETQYF
TRBV13	TRBJ2-7	NA	NA	TGTGCCAGCAGTCCAGGGAGGAACTACGAGCAGTACTTC	CASSPGRNYEQYF